The clone carrying this TCR beta chain is a singleton in its sample. This record belongs to a study of blood T cell repertoires in COVID-19. Background on the study: Sites in the United States, Italy and Spain provided acute and convalescent COVID-19 samples.

TCRdb's table, derived via immunoSEQ multiplex PCR, lists solely in-frame clones and lacks some. The sample lists nearly 350,000 clones; less than 90% were seen once. Which cohort a participant joined came from the clinical history participants gave. Cohort 3 recovered donors had two negative PCRs, clearance, or symptom resolution. Germline CDR1 SGHRS, CDR2 YFSETQ. The CDR3 is made up of 14 amino acids. Trimming cost V 2 bases and J 2 bases, with 9 bases left between them. The gene calls are TRBV5-1 and TRBJ2-3; D is undetermined. The receptor was isolated from a woman in her 30s who had recovered from COVID-19. The sample comprised PBMCs or T cells enriched from blood (not recorded which). The CDR3 region has the DNA TGCGCCAGCAGCTTCTCTCCTTACACAGATACGCAGTATTTT. Encoded protein: CASSFSPYTDTQYF.